The present entry profiles one T cell receptor (beta chain) with its context. Its antigen remains unidentified. Within one base of it there is no much larger clone, and no base qualities were kept. The CDR3 numbers 11 residues from cysteine through phenylalanine. Kept here is only the CDR3 DNA, which spans 33 bases and is read in frame from base 1. CDR1 and CDR2, per the germline V gene, are SGHTA and FQGNSA. V is reduced by 5 bases and J by 9 bases, leaving a spacing of 8 bases between them. Sequencing took place on an Illumina HiSeq 2000. Multiplex PCR amplification was used to build the TCR beta chain libraries. High-throughput sequencing was used to analyze the amplified TCR beta chain products. The public reads were quality trimmed at Q25 with fastp and then assembled into clones with MiXCR by TCRdb, keeping productive beta chains. Each record represents a unique CDR3 protein, reported with the most common genes and DNA among its rows. Recorded for this sample are approximately 28,000 distinct CDR3 sequences; under 80% of them occurred a single time. Clones ranked in the top ten supply 18% of the sample.

These data come from a study of breast tumors, draining lymph nodes, adjacent tissues (dated by TCRdb to 2016 to 2017). Background for the entire study: In breast cancer patients, the study compared the TCR beta repertoires of tumor, adjacent nontumor tissue and axillary lymph nodes. In human breast cancer, the study set out to evaluate how tumor, surrounding tissue and draining lymph node repertoires relate to one another and whether T cells may move between these sites.

Overall study results and their limits: The conclusion that tumor T cells originate in lymph nodes was presented as consistent with a hypothesis rather than as directly demonstrated. Tumor and nontumor tissue repertoires were significantly more similar in luminal-like than in basal-like breast cancer. T-cell repertoire diversity in tumors was found to be lower than in lymph nodes but higher than in nontumor tissue, and preferential V and J gene usage was observed. The data were judged consistent with most tumor T cells deriving from the lymph node and then expanding within tumor tissue.

The receptor was isolated from a female donor with breast cancer. Some clones in this sample may be carry-over from other donors' samples. The sequenced material came from breast tumor tissue. The sequence links TRBV7-2 to TRBJ2-1, with the D gene uncertain. The DNA sequence is TGTGCCAGCAGCCCGAAAGGTGAGCAGTTCTTC. It translates to CASSPKGEQFF.